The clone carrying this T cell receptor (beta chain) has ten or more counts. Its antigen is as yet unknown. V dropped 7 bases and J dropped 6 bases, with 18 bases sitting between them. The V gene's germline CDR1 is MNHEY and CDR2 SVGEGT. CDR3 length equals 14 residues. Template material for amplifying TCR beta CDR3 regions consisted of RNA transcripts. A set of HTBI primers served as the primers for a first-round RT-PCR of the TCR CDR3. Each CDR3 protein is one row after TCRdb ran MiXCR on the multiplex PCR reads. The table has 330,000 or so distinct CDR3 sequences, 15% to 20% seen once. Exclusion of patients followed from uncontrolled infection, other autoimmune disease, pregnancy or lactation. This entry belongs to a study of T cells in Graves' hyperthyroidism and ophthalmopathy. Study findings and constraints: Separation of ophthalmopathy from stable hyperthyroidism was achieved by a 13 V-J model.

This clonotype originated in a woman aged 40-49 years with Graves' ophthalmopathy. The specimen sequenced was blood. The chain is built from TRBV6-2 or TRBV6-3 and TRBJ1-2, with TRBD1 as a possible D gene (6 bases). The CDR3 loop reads CASTRRGGADGYTF. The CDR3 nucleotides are TGTGCCAGCACTAGGAGGGGGGGAGCGGATGGCTACACCTTC.